The 20 T cell receptor beta chains below come from one sample, sequenced in a study of early T cells in non-severe SARS-CoV-2 infection. TCRdb used MiXCR to reprocess the 5' RACE reads, holding one entry per CDR3 protein. The sample yields tens of thousands of distinct CDR3 sequences, around a tenth seen once. The sample was whole blood. Source of these receptors: an adult who was a healthcare worker with PCR-confirmed SARS-CoV-2 infection or an uninfected control (not recorded which).

This rearrangement joins TRBV29-1 to TRBJ1-2; D is unclear. The germline V gene encodes CDR1 SQVTM and CDR2 ANQGSEA. With 6 bases removed from V and 1 base from J, the gap between germline ends came to 6 bases. This CDR3 has 11 residues. The CDR3 here is CSVPVNYGYTF. CDR3 in DNA: TGCAGCGTCCCCGTTAACTATGGCTACACCTTC.

This clonotype was observed at least ten times. The chain has TRBV7-2 and TRBJ2-7, with D perhaps matching TRBD1 (6 bases). The CDR3 consists of 13 residues. The V gene's germline CDR1 is SGHTA and CDR2 FQGNSA. V was cut by 2 bases and J by 7 bases, with 12 bases left in between. The CDR3 sequence: CASSLLGAREQYF. The CDR3 coding sequence is TGTGCCAGCAGCTTACTGGGGGCGAGGGAGCAGTACTTC.

This clonotype was counted ten times or more. The chain has TRBV27 and TRBJ1-1, with D unresolved. Per the germline V gene, CDR1 is MNHEY and CDR2 is SMNVEV (reference sequence). The V end was cut by 6 bases, the J end by 8 bases, with 13 bases between. The CDR3 extends over 12 amino acids. CDR3: CASSGLAMEAFF. CDR3 nucleotides: TGTGCCAGCAGCGGACTTGCTATGGAAGCTTTCTTT.

This clonotype was counted ten times or more. V gene TRBV29-1 combines with J gene TRBJ2-1; TRBD2 matches 10 bases. This CDR3 has 16 residues. The germline gives CDR1 SQVTM, CDR2 ANQGSEA. J gave up 8 bases and V 4 bases, and 14 bases lay outside the gene matches. The CDR3 DNA reads TGCAGCGTTGGAGGGGAGGCTAGCGGGAGTTCGGATGAGCAGTTCTTC. Translating it yields CSVGGEASGSSDEQFF.

This sequence joins TRBV7-9 and TRBJ1-4; D might be TRBD1 (5 bases). V lost 5 bases and J 5 bases, leaving 15 bases between the germline ends. CDR1 and CDR2 from the germline V gene are SEHNR and FQNEAQ (reference sequence). The CDR3 covers 15 residues. As DNA, the CDR3 is TGTGCCAGCAGCGCAGCCGGGACCTACAATGAAAAACTGTTTTTT. It encodes CASSAAGTYNEKLFF. Full variable domain (missing parts from reference TRBV7-9 and TRBJ1-4): DTGVSQNPRHKITKRGQNVTFRCDPISEHNRLYWYRQTLGQGPEFLTYFQNEAQLEKSRLLSDRFSAERPKGSFSTLEIQRTEQGDSAMYLCASSAAGTYNEKLFFGSGTQLSVL.

This clonotype was recorded at least ten times. The V gene is TRBV7-8, the J gene TRBJ2-1, with TRBD1 matching 7 bases. The germline V gene encodes CDR1 SGHVS and CDR2 FQNEAQ. V shed 7 bases and J 6 bases; nucleotides not matched to a gene: 15. This CDR3 contains 16 residues. The CDR3 loop is CASTDQTGKWSNEQFF. DNA of the CDR3: TGTGCCAGCACCGACCAGACAGGGAAGTGGTCCAATGAGCAGTTCTTC.

This clonotype has ten or more counts. V is TRBV28 and J is TRBJ2-7, with a weak D call TRBD1 (6 bases). With 7 bases removed from V and 0 bases from J, the gap between germline ends came to 16 bases. The CDR3 loop spans 15 amino acids. Germline V gene data show CDR1 as MDHEN and CDR2 as SYDVKM. As DNA, the CDR3 is TGTGCCAGCACCAAGCCTCAGGGGAACTCCTACGAGCAGTACTTC. Its protein product is CASTKPQGNSYEQYF. The full variable domain, rest sourced from reference TRBV28 and TRBJ2-7, is DVKVTQSSRYLVKRTGEKVFLECVQDMDHENMFWYRQDPGLGLRLIYFSYDVKMKEKGDIPEGYSVSREKKERFSLILESASTNQTSMYLCASTKPQGNSYEQYFGPGTRLTVT.

This clonotype was picked up many times. The J gene is TRBJ1-2, the V gene TRBV7-8; D ambiguous. Germline loops: CDR1 SGHVS, CDR2 FQNEAQ. This CDR3 has 14 residues. Trimming pared 5 bases from V and 3 bases from J, leaving 13 bases between. The CDR3 loop is CASSPTDAYYGYTF. The CDR3 DNA is TGTGCCAGCAGCCCCACGGACGCCTACTATGGCTACACCTTC.

The table lists this clonotype with many counts. J is TRBJ1-1 and V is TRBV12-3 or TRBV12-4, with 9 bases that match TRBD1. The CDR3 totals 14 residues. The J segment lost 9 bases and the V segment lost 7 bases, leaving 12 bases of the junction unmatched. DNA for the CDR3: TGTGCCAGCACTGCTTGGACAGGGGATCGCCAAGCTTTCTTT. Amino acids: CASTAWTGDRQAFF.

The chain is built from TRBV6-5 and TRBJ2-3, with D unresolved. In germline, CDR1 is MNHEY, CDR2 SVGAGI. The CDR3 consists of 14 residues. The ends were cut back, 4 bases at V and 3 bases at J, with 11 bases in the middle. For the CDR3, the DNA is TGTGCCAGCAGTTCCCTGGCCAGAACAGATACGCAGTATTTT. Its translation is CASSSLARTDTQYF.

This clonotype was seen ten or more times. The gene calls are TRBV9 and TRBJ2-3; TRBD2 matches at 8 bases. The V segment lost 0 bases and the J segment 4 bases; nucleotides outside the gene matches: 13. The CDR3 runs to 18 residues. The germline CDR1 and CDR2 sequences are SGDLS and YYNGEE. The CDR3 sequence: CASSVGGLAGGLADTQYF. CDR3 in DNA: TGTGCCAGCAGCGTAGGAGGTCTCGCGGGAGGTTTGGCAGATACGCAGTATTTT.

In its sample, this clonotype was seen a few times. This sequence joins TRBV19 and TRBJ1-5; D ambiguous. V was clipped by 5 bases and J by 5 bases, with 13 bases between them. Germline CDR1 LNHDA, CDR2 SQIVND (reference sequence). The CDR3 runs 14 residues. CDR3 in amino acids: CASSPTTAYQPQHF. Written as DNA, the CDR3 is TGTGCCAGTAGTCCAACCACTGCCTATCAGCCCCAGCATTTT. Full variable domain (remainder filled in from reference TRBV19 and TRBJ1-5): DGGITQSPKYLFRKEGQNVTLSCEQNLNHDAMYWYRQDPGQGLRLIYYSQIVNDFQKGDIAEGYSVSREKKESFPLTVTSAQKNPTAFYLCASSPTTAYQPQHFGDGTRLSIL.

This clonotype appeared a few times. Relative to the germline gene, one junction end is altered; a read error may explain this. V gene TRBV13 combines with J gene TRBJ2-1; TRBD2 matches at 8 bases. Germline CDR1 is PRHDT and CDR2 is FYEKMQ (reference sequence). CDR3 size: 14 residues. The CDR3, as DNA: TGTGTCAGCAGAAACGGGAGGGCCGACAATGAGCAGTTCTTC. Protein sequence: CVSRNGRADNEQFF.

The V and J genes are TRBV3-1 and TRBJ2-3, with 7 nucleotides matching TRBD2. Germline trimming cut 8 bases from V and 1 base from J; bases unmatched to any gene: 9. Germline CDR1 and CDR2: LGHDT and YNNKEL (reference sequence). The CDR3 is made up of 15 amino acids. The CDR3: CASRHTLAGTDTQYF. DNA for the CDR3: TGTGCCAGCCGGCATACGCTAGCGGGCACAGATACGCAGTATTTT.

This clonotype came up many times. The chain links TRBV6-2 or TRBV6-3 to TRBJ2-7; TRBD2 matches at 13 bases. Looked up from germline, CDR1 is MNHEY and CDR2 is SVGEGT. V was pared by 6 bases and J by 0 bases, with 8 bases of the junction left unmatched. The CDR3 is made up of 17 amino acids. The chain's CDR3 is CASSDGLAGASSYEQYF. In DNA, the CDR3 is TGTGCCAGCAGCGACGGACTAGCGGGGGCCAGCTCCTACGAGCAGTACTTC.

This clonotype was counted a few times. The chain combines TRBV2 with TRBJ1-2, with D unresolved. V lost 0 bases and J lost 3, with 8 bases in between. Germline values: CDR1 SNHLY, CDR2 FYNNEI. The CDR3 has 14 residues. The CDR3 region has the DNA TGTGCCAGCAGTGAAGCAGGAGCTTACTATGGCTACACCTTC. It translates to CASSEAGAYYGYTF.

The rearrangement uses TRBV7-2 and TRBJ1-3; D is unclear. The V end lost 5 bases, the J end lost 0 bases, and 8 bases lay between the germline ends. The CDR3 length is 14 residues. CDR1 and CDR2 from the germline V gene are SGHTA and FQGNSA. Here the CDR3 DNA reads TGTGCCAGCAGCGAACAGTTCTCTGGAAACACCATATATTTT. It yields the protein CASSEQFSGNTIYF.

This clonotype was seen repeatedly, ten times or more. This chain joins TRBV6-6 and TRBJ1-6; the D is unclear. The CDR3 contains 18 residues. In germline, CDR1 is MNHNY, CDR2 SVGAGI (reference sequence). V shed 2 bases and J shed 3 bases, with 17 bases lying between them. The CDR3 sequence: CASSYKSGAAGYNSPLHF. As DNA, the CDR3 is TGTGCCAGCAGTTACAAATCGGGTGCGGCAGGCTATAATTCACCCCTCCACTTT.

The V and J genes are TRBV5-1 and TRBJ2-6; TRBD1 aligns across 7 bases. The germline gives CDR1 SGHRS, CDR2 YFSETQ. This CDR3 spans 17 amino acids. The ends lost 4 bases at V and 0 bases at J; junction bases unmatched: 7. CDR3 in amino acids: CASSLGTVLSGANVLTF. CDR3 coding DNA: TGCGCCAGCAGCCTAGGGACAGTACTCTCTGGGGCCAACGTCCTGACTTTC.

This clonotype was found many times. This sequence joins TRBV19 and TRBJ1-1; D ambiguous. V was shortened by 8 bases and J by 5 bases, with 6 bases between the two germline ends. CDR1 is LNHDA, CDR2 SQIVND, per germline (reference sequence). The CDR3 totals 10 residues. CDR3 loop: CASGPTEAFF. CDR3 sequence (DNA): TGTGCCAGTGGCCCAACTGAAGCTTTCTTT.